This T cell receptor (beta chain) was sequenced in a study of shared clonotypes between healthy human individuals. At a deep level, the assay was run. In replicate PCRs of sorted subsets, roughly 200 ng DNA, tens of thousands of T cell genomes, was used. Method: immunoSEQ multiplex PCR; TCRdb's copy keeps in-frame clones and lacks some. The data show 2 million or so clones, 85% to 95% seen once. Remarks on this clone: Its target is unknown.

Study-wide findings and caveats: Clonotypes shared by all four sorted-subset donors had higher generation probabilities than non-shared clonotypes. The genetic and exposure-history diversity represented was limited by few donors.

The sequencing sample was made of naive CD4+ T cells sorted from blood. Subset defined: CD45RA+ positively selected. The sequence derives from a man aged 18 to 30 in good health.

This CDR3 reads CASSLDGSGANVLTF. The CDR3 coding sequence is TGTGCCAGCAGCTTAGATGGTAGTGGGGCCAACGTCCTGACTTTC. V usage is TRBV11-2 and J usage is TRBJ2-6; D is unclear. V was pared by 0 bases and J by 3 bases, with 6 bases between. The CDR3 length is 15 residues. The germline gives CDR1 SGHAT, CDR2 FQNNGV.